The present entry profiles one T cell receptor (beta chain) with its context. Germline V gene sequence: CDR1 LGHNA, CDR2 YSLEER. The CDR3 contains 17 residues. V dropped 8 bases and J dropped 5; count of bases not matched to a gene: 15. This entry comes from a study of T cell changes during pregnancy in multiple sclerosis. Clones were read by immunoSEQ multiplex PCR, and TCRdb kept only the in-frame ones, dropping some. This repertoire shows over 30,000 clones, around 90% found once; its top ten account for roughly 3.5%. This clonotype was obtained from a female donor with multiple sclerosis, enrolled in a pregnancy study. Specimen: CD8+ T cells from peripheral blood mononuclear cells, collected in the third trimester of pregnancy. J is TRBJ2-3 and V is TRBV4-3, with 11 bases matching TRBD2. The CDR3 sequence: CASGRIAGGPPGDTQYF. The CDR3 DNA follows: TGCGCCAGCGGACGAATAGCGGGGGGGCCCCCGGGAGATACGCAGTATTTT.